One and the same sample provided the 28 T cell receptor beta chains below, sequenced in a study of T cells in women clearing cervical HPV infection. Here immunoSEQ multiplex PCR was the method, and the copy in TCRdb shows in-frame clones only, minus some. The sample totals roughly 30,000 clones; its top ten clones hold 4.2%. Sequencing input: blood buffy coat. The receptors here all came from a woman aged 18 to 75 with a cervical HPV16 infection that either progressed to CIN3+ or cleared (not recorded which).

In regard to this clone: The CDR3 end falls 3 residues outside the read, so it is completed with the germline J gene. This rearrangement joins TRBV4-1 to TRBJ2-5; D perhaps matches TRBD2 (5 bases). V lost 1 base, J lost 4 bases, and 16 bases lay in between. The CDR3 extends over 16 amino acids. CDR1 is MGHRA and CDR2 is YSYEKL in the germline V gene. CDR3 in amino acids: CASSQGRRTRGETQYF. Incomplete CDR3 DNA: TGCGCCAGCAGCCAAGGAAGGAGGACCCGGGGAGAGACC.

About this clone itself: The CDR3 end is not reached by the read, which stops 3 residues before it; the germline J gene fills it in. The V and J genes are TRBV20-1 and TRBJ1-2; 7 positions agree with TRBD1. This CDR3 comprises 14 residues. Germline CDR1 reads DFQATT; CDR2 reads SNEGSKA (reference sequence). The part of the CDR3 DNA that was read is TGCAGTGCTAGAGCGGTAGGACAGGTCGAAGGC. As protein: CSARAVGQVEG. The entire CDR3 reads CSARAVGQVEGYTF.

Comments on this clone: The CDR3 extends 3 residues past the end of the read, so its final part is completed from the germline J gene. V usage is TRBV7-2 and J usage is TRBJ1-2, with D hard to call. Germline V gene data show CDR1 as SGHTA and CDR2 as FQGNSA. The CDR3 has 13 amino acids. Trimming removed 5 bases at V and 5 bases at J, with 12 bases between. The CDR3 bases that were read are TGTGCCAGCAGCCCTAGCGGGCAGTATGGC. It encodes CASSPSGQYG. The full CDR3 sequence reads CASSPSGQYGYTF.

With regard to this clone: Read coverage stops 3 residues before the CDR3 terminus; the germline J gene supplies the remainder. This chain uses TRBV6-4 with TRBJ1-1; TRBD1 agrees at 8 bases. Trimming at V came to 5 bases and at J to 3 bases, leaving 8 bases not matched to a gene. This CDR3 has 15 amino acids. Germline-derived CDR1 and CDR2 are MRHNA and SNTAGT. The CDR3 region is CASSKDREGDTEAFF. The covered CDR3 bases are TGTGCCAGCAGTAAGGACAGGGAGGGGGACACTGAA.

Concerning this clone: The read finishes 3 residues shy of the CDR3 end, and the germline J gene is used to complete it. The chain combines TRBV5-1 with TRBJ1-1, with D maybe TRBD1 (5 bases). Trimming stripped 4 bases from V and 1 base from J, with 11 bases between. Germline V lookup: CDR1 SGHRS, CDR2 YFSETQ. This CDR3 is built from 14 residues. CDR3 residues: CASSPGGRNTEAFF. The sequenced CDR3 bases are TGCGCCAGCAGCCCGGGGGGGAGGAACACTGAA.

Concerning this clone itself: The missing CDR3 end, 3 residues past where the read stops, is filled in from the germline J gene. The gene calls are TRBV10-3 and TRBJ1-5; D gene ambiguous. CDR1 is ENHRY and CDR2 is SYGVKD in the germline V gene. There are 13 residues in the CDR3. Trimming cost V 4 bases and J 5 bases, with 9 bases left between them. The CDR3 here is CAISGGLYQPQHF. The DNA read from the CDR3 is TGTGCCATCAGTGGTGGACTGTATCAGCCC.

In the case of this clone: With the read ending 3 residues before the CDR3 end, the germline J gene is used to fill in that end. The J gene is TRBJ2-5, the V gene TRBV18; D gene uncertain. Trimming removed 1 base at V and 4 bases at J, with 7 bases between. The germline V gene encodes CDR1 KGHSH and CDR2 LQKENI. The CDR3 sequence is 13 residues long. CDR3 residues: CASSPLSGETQYF. The sequenced CDR3 bases are TGTGCCAGCTCACCACTATCGGGAGAGACC.

Details on this clone: The read halts 3 residues ahead of the CDR3 end, with the missing end drawn from the germline J gene. The chain joins TRBV5-4 to TRBJ2-1, with D tentatively TRBD2 (6 bases). CDR1 is SGHNT, CDR2 YYREEE, per germline (reference sequence). V dropped 0 bases and J dropped 7 bases, with 14 bases sitting between them. This CDR3 has 15 amino acids. The CDR3 reads CASSLGAGPLNEQFF. The sequenced part of the CDR3 DNA is TGTGCCAGCAGCTTGGGAGCGGGCCCCTTAAATGAG.

Details on this clone: Sequencing ends 3 residues short of the CDR3 end; the germline J gene provides the rest. The chain joins TRBV5-5 to TRBJ2-1; the match to TRBD2 covers 11 bases. The V segment lost 4 bases and the J segment 2 bases; nucleotides outside the gene matches: 2. The CDR3 sequence is 15 residues long. Looked up from germline, CDR1 is SGHKS and CDR2 is YYEKEE (reference sequence). CDR3 bases read: TGTGCCAGCAGCCTACTAGCGGGGGCCTACAATGAG. This codes for CASSLLAGAYNE. The complete CDR3 sequence is CASSLLAGAYNEQFF.

Points on this clone: The junction does not match germline at one end; this may be a read error. Read coverage stops 3 residues before the CDR3 terminus; the germline J gene supplies the remainder. V and J are TRBV7-8 and TRBJ1-2, with D unresolved. The CDR3 is 17 residues long. The V gene's germline CDR1 is SGHVS and CDR2 FQNEAQ. Incomplete CDR3 DNA: TGTGCCAACAGCTTAGGTGTTGTGGGTTGGCAGGCTTATGGC. Its protein is CANSLGVVGWQAYG. The CDR3 in its entirety is CANSLGVVGWQAYGYTF.

Regarding this clone: The CDR3 goes on 3 residues after the read ends, and that part is filled in from the germline J gene. The chain has TRBV4-2 and TRBJ1-1, with 11 bases identical to TRBD1. Unmatched junction bases numbered 9, after V lost 3 bases and J lost 0 bases. This CDR3 is built from 18 residues. Germline V gene data show CDR1 as LGHNA and CDR2 as YNFKEQ. The CDR3 DNA, read in part, is TGTGCCAGCAGCCACCTCGGACAGGGGGCCGGGATGAACACTGAA. Residues: CASSHLGQGAGMNTE. The full CDR3 is CASSHLGQGAGMNTEAFF.

As to this clone: The read ends 3 residues shy of where the CDR3 ends; the end is completed using the germline J gene. The V call is TRBV7-2, the J call TRBJ2-6; tentatively, D is TRBD2 (6 bases). V was shortened by 0 bases and J by 0 bases, with 12 bases between the two germline ends. Germline values: CDR1 SGHTA, CDR2 FQGNSA. This CDR3 is built from 18 residues. CDR3 sequence reads: CASSLAYLGGSGANVLTF. The DNA read from the CDR3 is TGTGCCAGCAGCTTAGCGTATTTGGGGGGCTCTGGGGCCAACGTC.

Comment on this clone: The missing CDR3 end, 3 residues past where the read stops, is filled in from the germline J gene. V usage is TRBV12-3 or TRBV12-4 and J usage is TRBJ2-1, with D perhaps TRBD1 (5 bases). V shed 5 bases and J shed 8 bases, with 10 bases lying between them. The CDR3 consists of 12 residues. The CDR3 sequence is CASSTQGYEQFF. Incomplete CDR3 DNA: TGTGCCAGCAGTACCCAGGGCTATGAG.

Note on this clone: The read halts 3 residues ahead of the CDR3 end, with the missing end drawn from the germline J gene. This chain uses TRBV7-3 with TRBJ1-1; TRBD1 might be the D (5 bases). Germline V CDR1 and CDR2: SGHTA, FQGTGA. Trimming shortened V by 6 bases and J by 5 bases, and 16 bases separated the two germline ends. This CDR3 has 14 residues. The sequenced part of the CDR3 DNA is TGTGCCAGCAGTTCAACACAGGAGGGGACTGAA. This codes for CASSSTQEGTE. The full-length CDR3 reads as CASSSTQEGTEAFF.

The CDR3 DNA, read in part, is TGTGCCAGCAGCTTAGTCGCAGGGGCATACTATGGC. Residues: CASSLVAGAYYG. The full CDR3 protein is CASSLVAGAYYGYTF. The chain joins TRBV7-9 to TRBJ1-2, with D tentatively TRBD1 (6 bases). The read gets to within 3 residues of the CDR3 end, and the germline J gene fills in the rest. From germline, CDR1 is SEHNR and CDR2 FQNEAQ (reference sequence). The CDR3 covers 15 residues. Trimming stripped 1 base from V and 3 bases from J, with 12 bases between.

As regards this clone: The CDR3 extends 3 residues past the end of the read, so its final part is completed from the germline J gene. The rearrangement joins TRBV6-2 or TRBV6-3 to TRBJ2-7, with TRBD2 matching 9 bases. Trimming cost V 8 bases and J 5 bases; bases outside gene matches: 7. Germline V lookup: CDR1 MNHEY, CDR2 SVGEGT. This CDR3 spans 13 amino acids. The CDR3 DNA, read in part, is TGTGCCAGCTTGCGGGAGGGCCCCGACGAG. This translates into CASLREGPDE. The complete CDR3 sequence is CASLREGPDEQYF.

As for this clone: Read data end 3 residues before the CDR3 end; the end is taken from the germline J gene. The chain links TRBV20-1 to TRBJ2-5, with D tentatively TRBD1 (8 bases). The CDR3 contains 15 residues. Per the germline V gene, CDR1 is DFQATT and CDR2 is SNEGSKA (reference sequence). Trimming removed 5 bases from V and 5 bases from J, with 21 bases in between. The part of the CDR3 DNA that was read is TGCAGTGCTCACCGGACAGGGAGGGGGGTGGAGACC. Its protein is CSAHRTGRGVET. The full CDR3 is CSAHRTGRGVETQYF.

This CDR3 reads CASRPGLAARGELFF. The sequenced CDR3 bases are TGTGCCAGCAGACCCGGACTAGCGGCGCGGGGGGAG. The chain combines TRBV7-9 with TRBJ2-2; 10 bases are shared with TRBD2. The read ends 3 residues early relative to the CDR3; the germline J gene fills the gap. V lost 6 bases, J lost 8 bases, and 9 bases stayed unmatched. Germline V gene lookup returns CDR1 SEHNR and CDR2 FQNEAQ (reference sequence). CDR3 size: 15 residues. The variable domain in full, completed from reference TRBV7-9 and TRBJ2-2, reads DTGVSQNPRHKITKRGQNVTFRCDPISEHNRLYWYRQTLGQGPEFLTYFQNEAQLEKSRLLSDRFSAERPKGSFSTLEIQRTEQGDSAMYLCASRPGLAARGELFFGEGSRLTVL.

Worth noting for this clone: The sample contains more than one DNA sequence encoding this CDR3. CDR3 DNA (partial): TGTGCCAGCTCTCCCCCGACAGGGGCGGGAAACACC. This translates into CASSPPTGAGNT. The entire CDR3 reads CASSPPTGAGNTIYF. This chain connects TRBV18 to TRBJ1-3; 8 bases are a match to TRBD1. The sequence runs out 3 residues before the end of the CDR3; the remainder is reconstructed from the germline J gene. J was trimmed by 4 bases and V by 6 bases; bases with no gene match: 8. This CDR3 contains 15 residues. CDR1 is KGHSH and CDR2 is LQKENI in the germline V gene.

Note on this clone: From the germline J gene comes the end of the CDR3, since the read stops 3 residues before it. The genes are TRBV7-3 and TRBJ1-2; 10 nucleotides agree with TRBD1. The CDR3 is made up of 14 amino acids. The V gene end was trimmed by 6 bases and the J gene end by 3 bases; junction bases not matched to a gene: 4. Germline V CDR1 and CDR2: SGHTA, FQGTGA. The CDR3 region is CASRAGTGDYGYTF. The CDR3 DNA, read in part, is TGTGCCAGCAGGGCCGGGACAGGGGACTATGGC.

As concerns this clone: The sequence runs out 3 residues before the end of the CDR3; the remainder is reconstructed from the germline J gene. The chain recombines TRBV5-1 with TRBJ2-1; D gene unclear. CDR1 and CDR2 (germline): SGHRS, YFSETQ. Trimming took off 5 bases at V and 5 bases at J, with 11 bases between the two ends. The CDR3 length is 13 residues. CDR3 loop: CASSSRPNNEQFF. The CDR3 bases that were read are TGCGCCAGCAGTAGCAGACCTAACAATGAG.

About this clone: The read ends 3 residues shy of where the CDR3 ends; the end is completed using the germline J gene. The chain joins TRBV30 to TRBJ2-1, with D perhaps TRBD2 (5 bases). This CDR3 has 15 residues. Germline loops: CDR1 GTSNPN, CDR2 SVGIG (reference sequence). Trimming took 4 bases from V and 1 from J, leaving 14 bases between them. The CDR3 sequence is CAWNAETGSYNEQFF. Incomplete CDR3 DNA: TGTGCCTGGAATGCCGAGACGGGGTCCTACAATGAG.

On this clone itself: Coverage ceases 3 residues before the CDR3 finishes, and the germline J gene fills in the end. The chain recombines TRBV20-1 with TRBJ2-1; a possible D gene is TRBD2 (5 bases). Trimming removed 1 base at V and 6 bases at J, with 13 bases between. Germline assignment: CDR1 DFQATT and CDR2 SNEGSKA (reference sequence). The CDR3 consists of 14 residues. The CDR3 bases that were read are TGCAGTGCTAGAGCCTTCGGACTTCCCAATGAG. This translates into CSARAFGLPNE. The CDR3 in its entirety is CSARAFGLPNEQFF.

CDR3 amino acids: CASSERGGAGGPHEQFF. CDR3 bases read: TGCGCCAGCAGTGAGAGGGGGGGAGCGGGAGGGCCCCATGAG. V usage is TRBV10-2 and J usage is TRBJ2-1; 10 nucleotides align to TRBD2. From the germline J gene comes the end of the CDR3, since the read stops 3 residues before it. The germline CDR1 and CDR2 sequences are WSHSY and SAAADI. The CDR3 totals 17 residues. The junction had 12 bases not matched to a gene; V was cut back by 2 bases and J by 8 bases.

Comments on this clone: The read terminates 3 residues before the CDR3 end, so the remaining end is supplied by the germline J gene. J is TRBJ2-6 and V is TRBV19, with 7 positions matching TRBD1. Germline V gives CDR1 LNHDA, CDR2 SQIVND (reference sequence). The CDR3 is 14 residues long. J gave up 5 bases and V 3 bases, and 1 base lay outside the gene matches. The CDR3 spells CASSMDRRANVLTF. The sequenced CDR3 bases are TGTGCCAGTAGTATGGACAGGAGGGCCAACGTC.

As regards this clone: The read is 3 residues too short to cover the CDR3 end, so that end is filled in from the germline J gene. This sequence joins TRBV5-1 and TRBJ2-5; 16 bases are a match to TRBD2. V was pared by 4 bases and J by 5 bases, with 5 bases of the junction left unmatched. The germline V gene encodes CDR1 SGHRS and CDR2 YFSETQ. The CDR3 extends over 16 amino acids. The part of the CDR3 DNA that was read is TGCGCCAGCAGCCTAGGGACTAGCGGGGGGGCGGAGACC. Translation: CASSLGTSGGAET. The full CDR3 is CASSLGTSGGAETQYF. The whole variable domain, remainder taken from reference TRBV5-1 and TRBJ2-5, is KAGVTQTPRYLIKTRGQQVTLSCSPISGHRSVSWYQQTPGQGLQFLFEYFSETQRNKGNFPGRFSGRQFSNSRSEMNVSTLELGDSALYLCASSLGTSGGAETQYFGPGTRLLVL.

A remark on this clone: Coverage ceases 3 residues before the CDR3 finishes, and the germline J gene fills in the end. The J gene is TRBJ1-2, the V gene TRBV2; 8 nucleotides line up with TRBD1. This CDR3 contains 14 residues. Germline CDR1 reads SNHLY; CDR2 reads FYNNEI. V shed 8 bases and J 0 bases; nucleotides not matched to a gene: 5. Partial CDR3 DNA: TGTGCCAGCTCCCCGACAGGGGCTAACTATGGC. Its protein is CASSPTGANYG. The whole CDR3 region reads CASSPTGANYGYTF. The full variable domain, its missing parts supplied by reference TRBV2 and TRBJ1-2, is EPEVTQTPSHQVTQMGQEVILRCVPISNHLYFYWYRQILGQKVEFLVSFYNNEISEKSEIFDDQFSVERPDGSNFTLKIRSTKLEDSAMYFCASSPTGANYGYTFGSGTRLTVV.

As concerns this clone: The DNA ends 3 residues before the CDR3 does, and the rest of the CDR3 is filled in from the germline J gene. The chain joins TRBV2 to TRBJ2-2, with a possible D match to TRBD2 (7 bases). There are 13 residues in the CDR3. Per the germline V gene, CDR1 is SNHLY and CDR2 is FYNNEI. This CDR3 reads CATTGGYNSPLFF. The DNA read from the CDR3 is TGTGCCACCACGGGGGGCTATAATTCACCG.